These 10 T cell receptor beta chains were all obtained from the same sample, sequenced in a study of technical replicates of blood from several donors. Measured with immunoSEQ multiplex PCR; TCRdb has only the in-frame clones, and not every one. Among about 83,000 clones listed, roughly 96% were seen once. Sequencing used T cells isolated from PBMCs. Receptors were obtained from a human donor in good health.

The rearrangement uses TRBV4-3 and TRBJ2-1; 9 bases align to TRBD1. V was pared by 1 base and J by 6 bases, with 4 bases of the junction left unmatched. The CDR3 totals 15 residues. The V gene's germline CDR1 is LGHNA and CDR2 YSLEER. The chain's CDR3 is CASSQATGGGNEQFF. DNA for the CDR3: TGCGCCAGCAGCCAAGCGACAGGGGGAGGCAATGAGCAGTTCTTC.

The rearrangement uses TRBV11-2 and TRBJ2-3; 10 nucleotides match TRBD1. Germline V gives CDR1 SGHAT, CDR2 FQNNGV. The CDR3 extends over 17 amino acids. V trimming: 5 bases; J trimming: 4 bases; junction bases outside the gene matches: 12. Here the CDR3 DNA reads TGTGCCAGCAGCCCCTGGACAGGGGGGTTGGTTGCAGATACGCAGTATTTT. This sequence encodes CASSPWTGGLVADTQYF.

This clone was recorded once. The CDR3 coding sequence is TGTGCCAGCAGCATGACAGGGAACACTGAAGCTTTCTTT. Translating gives CASSMTGNTEAFF. The chain joins TRBV11-3 to TRBJ1-1; TRBD1 is a possible D gene (6 bases). The V and J ends lost 5 bases and 1 base respectively, with 8 bases between them. Germline V gene data show CDR1 as SGHNT and CDR2 as YENEEA. This CDR3 is built from 13 residues.

CDR3 sequence (DNA): TGTGCCAGCAGCCTGGACTCATTGGCCTCCTACAATGAGCAGTTCTTC. This codes for CASSLDSLASYNEQFF. The V and J genes are TRBV28 and TRBJ2-1; D may be TRBD2 (5 bases). The V end was cut by 6 bases, the J end by 0 bases, with 15 bases between. The CDR3 extends over 16 amino acids. Germline V lookup: CDR1 MDHEN, CDR2 SYDVKM.

The chain joins TRBV19 to TRBJ2-2; D is perhaps TRBD1 (10 bases). From germline, CDR1 is LNHDA and CDR2 SQIVND (reference sequence). The CDR3 consists of 23 residues. The V gene lost 4 bases and the J gene lost 4 bases, with 37 bases spanning the gap. This chain's CDR3 is CASSRGTGEYLVLLAGGTGELFF. DNA of the CDR3: TGTGCCAGTAGTAGGGGGACAGGGGAATATTTGGTTCTACTAGCGGGCGGCACCGGGGAGCTGTTTTTT. The full variable domain, completed using reference TRBV19 and TRBJ2-2, is DGGITQSPKYLFRKEGQNVTLSCEQNLNHDAMYWYRQDPGQGLRLIYYSQIVNDFQKGDIAEGYSVSREKKESFPLTVTSAQKNPTAFYLCASSRGTGEYLVLLAGGTGELFFGEGSRLTVL.

V is TRBV19 and J is TRBJ1-5; D ambiguous. This CDR3 spans 15 amino acids. CDR1 and CDR2 (germline): LNHDA, SQIVND (reference sequence). Trimming took off 5 bases at V and 0 bases at J, with 11 bases between the two ends. For the CDR3, the DNA is TGTGCCAGTAGTCCGGGAGTATATAGCAATCAGCCCCAGCATTTT. It specifies CASSPGVYSNQPQHF.

The chain uses TRBV19 and TRBJ1-5; 7 nucleotides agree with TRBD1. Germline CDR1 and CDR2: LNHDA and SQIVND (reference sequence). J was trimmed by 3 bases and V by 4 bases; bases with no gene match: 3. The CDR3 length is 14 residues. DNA for the CDR3: TGTGCCAGTAGTAAACAGGGGTACAATCAGCCCCAGCATTTT. Encoded protein: CASSKQGYNQPQHF.

This clone was seen once. This sequence joins TRBV6-6 and TRBJ1-2, with no clear D. CDR1 MNHNY and CDR2 SVGAGI come from the germline V gene (reference sequence). The V gene lost 8 bases and the J gene lost 8 bases, with 18 bases spanning the gap. The CDR3 runs to 13 residues. The CDR3 DNA reads as TGTGCCAGCGGGGTACCGGGATCGAAAGGCTACACCTTC. Amino acids: CASGVPGSKGYTF.

This clone was observed a single time. The J gene is TRBJ2-6, the V gene TRBV29-1; perhaps TRBD1 as D (5 bases). Trimming left V 4 bases short and J 2 bases short, with 15 bases between. The CDR3 covers 16 residues. CDR1 and CDR2 (germline): SQVTM, ANQGSEA. CDR3 residues: CSVVGQGLTGANVLTF. The CDR3 DNA reads TGCAGCGTTGTTGGGCAGGGTCTAACTGGGGCCAACGTCCTGACTTTC.

CDR3 residues: CARSLHGQCPFSGANVLTF. CDR3 in DNA: TGTGCCAGAAGCTTGCATGGACAGTGCCCGTTCTCTGGGGCCAACGTCCTGACTTTC. V gene TRBV5-3 combines with J gene TRBJ2-6; D might be TRBD1 (6 bases). TRBV5-3 falls under the ORF class, with uncertain function. This CDR3 region has 19 residues. V was trimmed by 1 base and J by 0 bases, leaving 17 bases between them.